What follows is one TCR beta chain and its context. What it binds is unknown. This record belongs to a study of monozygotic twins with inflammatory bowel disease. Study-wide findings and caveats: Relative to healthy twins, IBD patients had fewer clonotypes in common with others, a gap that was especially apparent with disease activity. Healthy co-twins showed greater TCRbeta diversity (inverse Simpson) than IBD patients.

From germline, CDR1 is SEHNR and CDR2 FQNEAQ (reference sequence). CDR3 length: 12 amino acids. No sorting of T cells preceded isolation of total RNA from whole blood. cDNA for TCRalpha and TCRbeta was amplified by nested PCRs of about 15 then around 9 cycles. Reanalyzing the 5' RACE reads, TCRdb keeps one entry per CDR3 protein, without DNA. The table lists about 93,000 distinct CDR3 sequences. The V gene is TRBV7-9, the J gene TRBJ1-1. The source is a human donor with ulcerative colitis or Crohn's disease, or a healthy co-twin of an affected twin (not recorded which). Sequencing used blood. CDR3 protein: CASSPNDLGAFF.